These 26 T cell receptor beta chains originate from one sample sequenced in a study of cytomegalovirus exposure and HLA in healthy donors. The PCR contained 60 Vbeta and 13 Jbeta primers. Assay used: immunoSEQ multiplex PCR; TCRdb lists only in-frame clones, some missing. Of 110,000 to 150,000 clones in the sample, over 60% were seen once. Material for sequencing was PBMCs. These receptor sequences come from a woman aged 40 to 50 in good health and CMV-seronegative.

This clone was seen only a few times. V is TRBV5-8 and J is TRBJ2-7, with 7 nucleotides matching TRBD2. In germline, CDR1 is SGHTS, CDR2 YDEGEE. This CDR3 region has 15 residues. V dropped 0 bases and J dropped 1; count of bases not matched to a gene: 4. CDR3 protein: CASSLVGGSSYEQYF. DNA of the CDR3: TGTGCCAGCAGCTTGGTGGGGGGGAGTTCCTACGAGCAGTACTTC.

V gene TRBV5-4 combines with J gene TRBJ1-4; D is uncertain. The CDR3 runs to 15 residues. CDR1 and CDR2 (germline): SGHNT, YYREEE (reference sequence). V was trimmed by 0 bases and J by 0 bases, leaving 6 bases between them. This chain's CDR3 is CASSLDSATNEKLFF. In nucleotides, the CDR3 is TGTGCCAGCAGCTTGGACTCGGCAACTAATGAAAAACTGTTTTTT.

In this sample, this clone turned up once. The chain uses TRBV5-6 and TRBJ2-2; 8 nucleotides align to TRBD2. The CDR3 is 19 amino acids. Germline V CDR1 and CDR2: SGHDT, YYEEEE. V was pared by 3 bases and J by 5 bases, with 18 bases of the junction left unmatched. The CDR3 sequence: CASSSYRLGGGPPTGELFF. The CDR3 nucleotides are TGTGCCAGCAGCTCCTACAGACTTGGCGGGGGGCCGCCAACCGGGGAGCTGTTTTTT.

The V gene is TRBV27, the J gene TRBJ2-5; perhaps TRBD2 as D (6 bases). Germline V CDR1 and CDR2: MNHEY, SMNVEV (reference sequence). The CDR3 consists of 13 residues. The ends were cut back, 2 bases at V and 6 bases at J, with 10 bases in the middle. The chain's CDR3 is CASSLGGAKTQYF. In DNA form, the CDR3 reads TGTGCCAGCAGTTTAGGAGGGGCGAAGACCCAGTACTTC.

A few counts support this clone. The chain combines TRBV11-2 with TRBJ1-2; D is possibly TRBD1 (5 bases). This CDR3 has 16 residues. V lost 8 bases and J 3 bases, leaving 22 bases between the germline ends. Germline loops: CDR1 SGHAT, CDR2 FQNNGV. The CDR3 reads CASRIRGGDEHYGYTF. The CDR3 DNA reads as TGTGCCAGCCGGATACGGGGGGGAGATGAGCACTATGGCTACACCTTC.

This CDR3 reads CTSSPASGLRDEQYF. The CDR3 nucleotides are TGCACCAGCAGCCCAGCCAGTGGGCTTCGAGACGAGCAGTACTTC. J is TRBJ2-7 and V is TRBV1; TRBD1, the D gene given by the table, was not confirmed from the DNA. TRBV1 is a listed pseudogene. The CDR3 spans 15 residues.

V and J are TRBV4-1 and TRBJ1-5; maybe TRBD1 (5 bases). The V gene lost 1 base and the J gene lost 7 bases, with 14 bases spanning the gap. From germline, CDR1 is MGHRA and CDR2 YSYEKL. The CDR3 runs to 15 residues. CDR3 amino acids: CASSQGQGSGQPQHF. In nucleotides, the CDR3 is TGCGCCAGCAGCCAAGGGCAGGGATCAGGCCAGCCCCAGCATTTT.

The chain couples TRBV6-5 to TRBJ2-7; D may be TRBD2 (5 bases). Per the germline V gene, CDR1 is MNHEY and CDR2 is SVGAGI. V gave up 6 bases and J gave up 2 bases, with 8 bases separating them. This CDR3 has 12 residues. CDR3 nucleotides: TGTGCCAGCAGCGACGGGACCTACGAGCAGTACTTC. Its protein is CASSDGTYEQYF.

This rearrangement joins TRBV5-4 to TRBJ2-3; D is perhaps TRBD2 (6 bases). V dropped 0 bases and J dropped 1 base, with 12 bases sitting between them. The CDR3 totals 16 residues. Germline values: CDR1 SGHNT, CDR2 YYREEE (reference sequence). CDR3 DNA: TGTGCCAGCAGCTTGGTCGGGCGGAGGGGCACAGATACGCAGTATTTT. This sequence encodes CASSLVGRRGTDTQYF.

CDR3: CASRQRDQETQYF. The CDR3, as DNA: TGTGCCAGCAGACAGAGGGACCAAGAGACCCAGTACTTC. The rearrangement joins TRBV6-5 to TRBJ2-5; weak D call: TRBD2 (5 bases). V was pared by 6 bases and J by 0 bases, with 8 bases between. The CDR3 spans 13 residues. CDR1 is MNHEY, CDR2 SVGAGI, per germline.

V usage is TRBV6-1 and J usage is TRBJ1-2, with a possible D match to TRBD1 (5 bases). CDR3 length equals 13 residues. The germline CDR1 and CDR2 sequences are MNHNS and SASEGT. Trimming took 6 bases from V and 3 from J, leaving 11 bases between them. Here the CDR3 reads CASSPQTDYGYTF. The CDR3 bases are TGTGCCAGCAGCCCACAGACAGACTATGGCTACACCTTC.

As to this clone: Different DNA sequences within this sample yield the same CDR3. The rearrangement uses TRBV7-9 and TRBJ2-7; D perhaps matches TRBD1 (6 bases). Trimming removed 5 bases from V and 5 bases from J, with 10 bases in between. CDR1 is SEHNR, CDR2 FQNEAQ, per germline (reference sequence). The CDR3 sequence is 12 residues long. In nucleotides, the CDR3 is TGTGCCAGCAGCCAGACAGGCGACGAGCAGTACTTC. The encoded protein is CASSQTGDEQYF.

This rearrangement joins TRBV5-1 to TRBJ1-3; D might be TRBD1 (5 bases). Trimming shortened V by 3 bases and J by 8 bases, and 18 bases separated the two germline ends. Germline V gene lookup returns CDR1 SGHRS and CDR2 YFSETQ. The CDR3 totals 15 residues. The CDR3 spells CASSSKPQGRDTIYF. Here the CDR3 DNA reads TGCGCCAGCAGCTCAAAACCCCAGGGCAGGGACACCATATATTTT.

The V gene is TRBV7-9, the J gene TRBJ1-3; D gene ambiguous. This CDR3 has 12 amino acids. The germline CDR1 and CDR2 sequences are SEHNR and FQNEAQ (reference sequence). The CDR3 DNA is TGTTCCACCCTGATCGGTGGAAACACCATATATTTT. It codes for CSTLIGGNTIYF.

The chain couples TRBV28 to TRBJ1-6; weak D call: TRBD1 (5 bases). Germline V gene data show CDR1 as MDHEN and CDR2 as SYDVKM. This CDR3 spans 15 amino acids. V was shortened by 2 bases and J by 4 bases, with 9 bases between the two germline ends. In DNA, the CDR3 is TGTGCCAGCAGTTTACCCACAGGATATAATTCACCCCTCCACTTT. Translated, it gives CASSLPTGYNSPLHF.

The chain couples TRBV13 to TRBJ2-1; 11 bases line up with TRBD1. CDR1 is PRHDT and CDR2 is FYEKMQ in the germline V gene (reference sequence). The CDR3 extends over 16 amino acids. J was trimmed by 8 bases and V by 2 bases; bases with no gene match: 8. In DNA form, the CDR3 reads TGTGCCAGCAGCTTATTTGGGACAGGGGGTAGGCATGAGCAGTTCTTC. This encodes CASSLFGTGGRHEQFF.

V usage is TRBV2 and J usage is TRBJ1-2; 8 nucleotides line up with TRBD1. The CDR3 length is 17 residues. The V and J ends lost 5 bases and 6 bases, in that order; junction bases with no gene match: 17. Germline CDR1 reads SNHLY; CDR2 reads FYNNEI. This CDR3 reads CASSPSNRGGKSHGYTF. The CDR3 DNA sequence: TGTGCCAGCAGTCCTTCGAACAGGGGGGGAAAGAGTCATGGCTACACCTTC.

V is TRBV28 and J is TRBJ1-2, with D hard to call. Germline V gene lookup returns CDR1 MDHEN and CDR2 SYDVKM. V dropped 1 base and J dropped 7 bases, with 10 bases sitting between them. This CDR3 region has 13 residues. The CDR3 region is CASSLSQVPGYTF. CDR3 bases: TGTGCCAGCAGTTTATCCCAGGTCCCTGGCTACACCTTC.

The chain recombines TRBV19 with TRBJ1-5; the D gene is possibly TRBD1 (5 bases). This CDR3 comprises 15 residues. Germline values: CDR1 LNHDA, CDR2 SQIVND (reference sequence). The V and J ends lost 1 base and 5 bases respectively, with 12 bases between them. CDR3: CASSIGAGIYQPQHF. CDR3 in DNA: TGTGCCAGTAGTATAGGTGCAGGGATCTATCAGCCCCAGCATTTT.

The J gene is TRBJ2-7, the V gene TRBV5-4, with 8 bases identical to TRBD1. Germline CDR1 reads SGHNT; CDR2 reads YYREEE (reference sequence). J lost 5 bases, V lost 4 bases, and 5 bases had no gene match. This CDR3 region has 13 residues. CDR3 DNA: TGTGCCAGCAGCCGCGGACAGGGCCACGAGCAGTACTTC. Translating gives CASSRGQGHEQYF.

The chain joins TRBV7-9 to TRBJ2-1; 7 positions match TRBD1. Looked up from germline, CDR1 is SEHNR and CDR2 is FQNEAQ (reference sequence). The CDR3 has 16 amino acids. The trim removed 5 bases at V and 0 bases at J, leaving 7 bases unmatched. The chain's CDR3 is CASSPPDRLSYNEQFF. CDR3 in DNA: TGTGCCAGCAGCCCACCGGACAGGCTCTCCTACAATGAGCAGTTCTTC.

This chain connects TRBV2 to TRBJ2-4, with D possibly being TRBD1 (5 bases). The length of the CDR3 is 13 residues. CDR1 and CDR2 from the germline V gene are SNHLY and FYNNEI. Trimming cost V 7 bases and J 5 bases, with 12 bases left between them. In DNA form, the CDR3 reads TGTGCCAGCACTTACCAACAGGAAAACATTCAGTACTTC. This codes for CASTYQQENIQYF.

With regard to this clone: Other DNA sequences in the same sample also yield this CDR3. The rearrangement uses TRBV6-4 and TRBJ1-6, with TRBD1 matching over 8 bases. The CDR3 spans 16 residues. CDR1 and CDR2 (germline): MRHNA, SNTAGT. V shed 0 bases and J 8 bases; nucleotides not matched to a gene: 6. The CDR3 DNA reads TGTGCCAGCAGTGACTCACCTGACAGGGGCGATTCACCCCTCCACTTT. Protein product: CASSDSPDRGDSPLHF.

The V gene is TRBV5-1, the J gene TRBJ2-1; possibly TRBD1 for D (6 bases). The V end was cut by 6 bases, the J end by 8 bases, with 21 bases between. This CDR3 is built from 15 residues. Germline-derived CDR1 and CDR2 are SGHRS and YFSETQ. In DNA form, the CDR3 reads TGCGCCAGCACCCAGAACCCTAGGGGGTTCGATGAGCAGTTCTTC. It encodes CASTQNPRGFDEQFF.

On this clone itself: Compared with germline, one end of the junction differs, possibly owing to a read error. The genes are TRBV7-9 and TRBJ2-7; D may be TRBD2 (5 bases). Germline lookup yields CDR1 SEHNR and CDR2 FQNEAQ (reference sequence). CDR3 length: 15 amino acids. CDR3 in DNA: TGTTCCAGCAGTTCCCGGACGGAGACTACCTACGAGCAGTACTTC. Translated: CSSSSRTETTYEQYF. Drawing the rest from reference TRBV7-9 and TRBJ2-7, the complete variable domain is DTGVSQNPRHKITKRGQNVTFRCDPISEHNRLYWYRQTLGQGPEFLTYFQNEAQLEKSRLLSDRFSAERPKGSFSTLEIQRTEQGDSAMYLCSSSSRTETTYEQYFGPGTRLTVT.

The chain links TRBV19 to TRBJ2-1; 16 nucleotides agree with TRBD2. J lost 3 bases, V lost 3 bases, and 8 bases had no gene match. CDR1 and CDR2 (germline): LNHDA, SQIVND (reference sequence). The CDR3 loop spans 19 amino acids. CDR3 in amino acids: CASSIVGLAGGSHYNEQFF. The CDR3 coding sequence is TGTGCCAGTAGTATTGTGGGACTAGCGGGAGGGTCCCACTACAATGAGCAGTTCTTC.